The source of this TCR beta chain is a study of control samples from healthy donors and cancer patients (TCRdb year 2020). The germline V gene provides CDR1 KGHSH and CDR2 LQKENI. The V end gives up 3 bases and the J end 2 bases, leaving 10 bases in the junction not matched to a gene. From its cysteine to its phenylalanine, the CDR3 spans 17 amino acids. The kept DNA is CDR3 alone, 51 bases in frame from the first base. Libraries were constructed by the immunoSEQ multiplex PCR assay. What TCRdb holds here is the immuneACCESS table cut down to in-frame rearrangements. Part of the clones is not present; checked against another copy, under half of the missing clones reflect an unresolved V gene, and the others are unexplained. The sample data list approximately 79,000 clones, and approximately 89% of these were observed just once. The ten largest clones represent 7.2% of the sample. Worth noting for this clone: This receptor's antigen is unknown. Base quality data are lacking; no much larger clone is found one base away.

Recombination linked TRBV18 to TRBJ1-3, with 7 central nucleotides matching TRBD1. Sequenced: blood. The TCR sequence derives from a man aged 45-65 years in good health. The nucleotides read TGTGCCAGCTCACCCATGATGACAGGGACCGCTGGAAACACCATATATTTT. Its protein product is CASSPMMTGTAGNTIYF.